The 17 T cell receptor beta chains given below trace back to one sample, sequenced in a study of blood T cell repertoires in COVID-19. Assay: immunoSEQ multiplex PCR; the TCRdb copy retains only in-frame clones and omits some. The sample holds 150,000 to 200,000 clones, roughly three quarters seen once. The sample was peripheral blood. These TCRs come from an elderly woman with COVID-19, enrolled during active disease.

For the CDR3, the DNA is TGTGCCAGCTCAAATCAGGGGAAGGAGACCCAGTACTTC. This sequence encodes CASSNQGKETQYF. J is TRBJ2-5 and V is TRBV18; D perhaps matches TRBD1 (6 bases). Trimming took off 5 bases at V and 5 bases at J, with 12 bases between the two ends. Germline V gene data show CDR1 as KGHSH and CDR2 as LQKENI. This CDR3 is 13 amino acids long.

Regarding this clone: Being one base from a much bigger clone, this may be a read error. The J gene is TRBJ2-7, the V gene TRBV6-1, with D uncertain. Trimming pared 3 bases from V and 4 bases from J, leaving 4 bases between. This CDR3 is 11 amino acids long. Germline V gene lookup returns CDR1 MNHNS and CDR2 SASEGT. CDR3 amino acids: CASSESYEQYF. CDR3 sequence (DNA): TGTGCCAGCAGTGAGTCTTACGAGCAGTACTTC.

This rearrangement joins TRBV24-1 to TRBJ2-1, with 9 bases that match TRBD1. V shed 7 bases and J 10 bases; nucleotides not matched to a gene: 10. Germline CDR1 is KGHDR and CDR2 is SFDVKD. CDR3 length: 14 residues. The CDR3 DNA sequence: TGTGCCACCAGACGGACAGGGGAGTCCAACGAGCAGTTCTTC. It codes for CATRRTGESNEQFF.

The chain couples TRBV28 to TRBJ2-1; 8 bases are a match to TRBD2. This CDR3 region has 14 residues. Losses at the gene ends were 5 bases for V and 9 bases for J; bases not matched to a gene: 9. CDR1 and CDR2 (germline): MDHEN, SYDVKM. CDR3 residues: CASSQFSGIFEQFF. CDR3 nucleotides: TGTGCCAGCAGTCAATTTAGCGGGATTTTTGAGCAGTTCTTC.

The V gene is TRBV7-6, the J gene TRBJ2-1, with TRBD2 matching 9 bases. The V segment lost 1 base and the J segment 6 bases; nucleotides outside the gene matches: 4. Per germline, CDR1 SGHVS and CDR2 FNYEAQ. The CDR3 covers 15 residues. The CDR3 is CASSLVAGGGNEQFF. The CDR3 bases are TGTGCCAGCAGCTTAGTGGCGGGAGGGGGCAATGAGCAGTTCTTC.

This chain connects TRBV12-5 to TRBJ1-2; 10 positions agree with TRBD1. Germline V CDR1 and CDR2: LGHNT, FRNRAP. V was pared by 6 bases and J by 1 base, with 14 bases of the junction left unmatched. The CDR3 has 18 residues. The CDR3 bases are TGTGCTAGTGGGGGCCCGAACCGGGACAGGGGACGTAACTATGGCTACACCTTC. Protein sequence: CASGGPNRDRGRNYGYTF.

This clone was found a few times. The J gene is TRBJ2-7, the V gene TRBV18; 8 bases align to TRBD2. The V gene's germline CDR1 is KGHSH and CDR2 LQKENI. J lost 6 bases, V lost 3 bases, and 10 bases had no gene match. The CDR3 extends over 15 amino acids. CDR3 nucleotide sequence: TGTGCCAGCTCACCCACTGTAGCGGGGCGGGGCGAGCAGTACTTC. It translates to CASSPTVAGRGEQYF.

Of note for this clone: Germline and junction disagree at one end, which may indicate a read error. The gene calls are TRBV27 and TRBJ2-7; D might be TRBD1 (6 bases). This CDR3 has 15 residues. Germline CDR1 and CDR2: MNHEY and SMNVEV (reference sequence). The CDR3 DNA reads as TGTGCCAGCAGTCTATCACAGGGCAGCTTTTACGAGCAGTACTTC. Its protein is CASSLSQGSFYEQYF.

The J gene is TRBJ2-7, the V gene TRBV5-1, with 8 bases matching TRBD1. This CDR3 is 14 amino acids long. CDR1 and CDR2 from the germline V gene are SGHRS and YFSETQ. Germline trimming cut 3 bases from V and 6 bases from J; bases unmatched to any gene: 8. CDR3 sequence (DNA): TGCGCCAGCAGCTATACAGGGGGGTCGAGCGAGCAGTACTTC. This gives the protein CASSYTGGSSEQYF.

In its sample, this clone was seen a few times. V is TRBV6-5 and J is TRBJ1-1; D is unresolved. The germline V and J ends were trimmed by 2 bases and 1 base, with 5 bases remaining between them. This CDR3 contains 13 residues. Per the germline V gene, CDR1 is MNHEY and CDR2 is SVGAGI. The CDR3, as DNA: TGTGCCAGCAGTTACGCGGAGAACACTGAAGCTTTCTTT. Translated, it gives CASSYAENTEAFF.

The chain is built from TRBV7-2 and TRBJ1-2; unclear D gene. V lost 3 bases and J 4 bases, leaving 9 bases between the germline ends. Germline assignment: CDR1 SGHTA and CDR2 FQGNSA. The CDR3 is made up of 13 amino acids. CDR3 in amino acids: CASSLRLTYGYTF. In DNA, the CDR3 is TGTGCCAGCAGCTTGAGACTGACCTATGGCTACACCTTC. The whole variable domain, remainder taken from reference TRBV7-2 and TRBJ1-2, is GAGVSQSPSNKVTEKGKDVELRCDPISGHTALYWYRQSLGQGLEFLIYFQGNSAPDKSGLPSDRFSAERTGGSVSTLTIQRTQQEDSAVYLCASSLRLTYGYTFGSGTRLTVV.

The rearrangement uses TRBV3-1 (or the pseudogene TRBV3-2) and TRBJ2-3, with D possibly matching TRBD2 (6 bases). The CDR3 totals 11 residues. The V end lost 4 bases, the J end lost 13 bases, and 12 bases lay between the germline ends. From germline, CDR1 is LGHDT and CDR2 YNNKEL (reference sequence). Here the CDR3 reads CASSRGGGEYF. In DNA, the CDR3 is TGTGCCAGCAGCCGTGGAGGAGGGGAGTATTTT.

The rearrangement uses TRBV3-1 (or the pseudogene TRBV3-2) and TRBJ2-1, with TRBD1 matching 7 bases. The V segment lost 5 bases and the J segment 3 bases; nucleotides outside the gene matches: 10. Germline CDR1 and CDR2: LGHDT and YNNKEL (reference sequence). The CDR3 extends over 16 amino acids. The CDR3 coding sequence is TGTGCCAGCAGCGCCTGGACAGGTTCGCGCTACAATGAGCAGTTCTTC. The encoded protein is CASSAWTGSRYNEQFF.

J is TRBJ2-7 and V is TRBV7-9; tentatively, D is TRBD1 (5 bases). Trimming took 5 bases from V and 3 from J, leaving 8 bases between them. The CDR3 sequence is 12 residues long. The germline V gene encodes CDR1 SEHNR and CDR2 FQNEAQ (reference sequence). In DNA form, the CDR3 reads TGTGCCAGCAGCCCGACAGTCTACGAGCAGTACTTC. It codes for CASSPTVYEQYF.

This chain links TRBV7-2 with TRBJ1-2; TRBD1 aligns across 8 bases. The CDR3 covers 14 residues. V was pared by 2 bases and J by 6 bases, with 5 bases of the junction left unmatched. The germline V gene encodes CDR1 SGHTA and CDR2 FQGNSA. The CDR3 DNA sequence: TGTGCCAGCAGCTTACGCGGGACAGGCGATGGCTACACCTTC. As protein: CASSLRGTGDGYTF.

The V call is TRBV25-1, the J call TRBJ2-3; 12 nucleotides agree with TRBD2. Germline CDR1 and CDR2: MGHDK and SYGVNS. This CDR3 has 17 residues. Germline trimming cut 3 bases from V and 4 bases from J; bases unmatched to any gene: 8. The CDR3 bases are TGTGCCAGCAGTGACCCTCTACTAGCGGGAGGTTCAGATACGCAGTATTTT. It specifies CASSDPLLAGGSDTQYF.

The genes are TRBV27 and TRBJ2-2; maybe TRBD1 (5 bases). This CDR3 spans 13 amino acids. Germline CDR1 and CDR2: MNHEY and SMNVEV (reference sequence). V lost 4 bases, J lost 6 bases, and 9 bases lay in between. As DNA, the CDR3 is TGTGCCAGCAGTTCAGGGATCCCCGGGGAGCTGTTTTTT. Encoded protein: CASSSGIPGELFF.